The 30 T cell receptor beta chains presented below share a single source sample, sequenced in a study of a mutant IDH1 vaccine in newly diagnosed glioma. The time point: week 11, during vaccination. One vaccine dose held 300 ug of mutant IDH1 20-mer peptide and came with topical imiquimod. Their cognate antigens are unknown. The data were produced by immunoSEQ multiplex PCR, yet TCRdb's version contains in-frame clones alone and is incomplete. The sample carries tens of thousands of clones, about 73% recorded once. Sequenced material: PBMCs, taken from a glioma patient whose treatment included an IDH1 peptide vaccine. These receptors were collected from a man younger than 40 with glioma.

This clone appeared a few times. The rearrangement links TRBV4-3 to TRBJ2-7, with TRBD2 matching 9 bases. The ends lost 1 base at V and 1 base at J; junction bases unmatched: 8. The CDR3 contains 17 residues. Germline CDR1 is LGHNA and CDR2 is YSLEER. DNA for the CDR3: TGCGCCAGCAGCCAAGCCCTAACTAGCGGGTATTCCTACGAGCAGTACTTC. Its translation is CASSQALTSGYSYEQYF.

The CDR3 sequence is CATQVIRGAEAFF. The CDR3 nucleotides are TGTGCCACCCAGGTAATCCGGGGGGCTGAAGCTTTCTTT. The chain carries TRBV14 and TRBJ1-1; tentatively, D is TRBD1 (5 bases). Trimming took 10 bases from V and 6 from J, leaving 18 bases between them. Germline V gene lookup returns CDR1 SGHDN and CDR2 FVKESK. The CDR3 spans 13 residues.

The J gene is TRBJ1-4, the V gene TRBV7-6, with 7 nucleotides matching TRBD1. The junction had 13 bases not matched to a gene; V was cut back by 2 bases and J by 7 bases. The CDR3 has 17 residues. From germline, CDR1 is SGHVS and CDR2 FNYEAQ. The CDR3 DNA sequence: TGTGCCAGCAGCTTAACGGCCTCGAGGGGGCTCGGTGAAAAACTGTTTTTT. Residues: CASSLTASRGLGEKLFF.

This clone has more than one count but fewer than ten. The gene calls are TRBV28 and TRBJ2-3; no clear D. Trimming pared 1 base from V and 0 bases from J, leaving 5 bases between. Germline lookup yields CDR1 MDHEN and CDR2 SYDVKM. This CDR3 comprises 14 residues. The CDR3 coding sequence is TGTGCCAGCAGTTTATTTAGTAGCACAGATACGCAGTATTTT. It yields the protein CASSLFSSTDTQYF.

The CDR3 reads CASSESLGAEKLFF. The CDR3 DNA is TGTGCCAGCAGTGAGTCCCTGGGGGCGGAAAAACTGTTTTTT. V gene TRBV6-1 combines with J gene TRBJ1-4, with TRBD1 as a possible D gene (6 bases). Germline assignment: CDR1 MNHNS and CDR2 SASEGT. This CDR3 contains 14 residues. V was pared by 3 bases and J by 8 bases, with 13 bases between.

Here the CDR3 DNA reads TGCAGCGTTGTACTTAGAGGGTCCGGTACAGATACGCAGTATTTT. Residues: CSVVLRGSGTDTQYF. This chain links TRBV29-1 with TRBJ2-3; TRBD2 might be the D (5 bases). The V gene's germline CDR1 is SQVTM and CDR2 ANQGSEA. The CDR3 runs to 15 residues. Trimming left V 4 bases short and J 3 bases short, with 17 bases between.

V and J are TRBV2 and TRBJ2-7, with 9 bases fitting TRBD1. Germline assignment: CDR1 SNHLY and CDR2 FYNNEI. This CDR3 is 15 amino acids long. V was clipped by 5 bases and J by 5 bases; unmatched bases: 10. CDR3 residues: CASSRLGTGMNEQYF. The CDR3 DNA is TGTGCCAGCAGTCGACTAGGGACAGGGATGAACGAGCAGTACTTC.

The chain is built from TRBV10-3 and TRBJ2-2, with 8 bases identical to TRBD2. This CDR3 has 17 residues. V shed 6 bases and J 6 bases; nucleotides not matched to a gene: 15. Per germline, CDR1 ENHRY and CDR2 SYGVKD. CDR3 protein: CAIRGNFGRADPGELFF. The CDR3 DNA reads as TGTGCCATCAGGGGAAACTTCGGGAGGGCCGACCCCGGGGAGCTGTTTTTT.

This chain connects TRBV29-1 to TRBJ2-3; 9 bases agree with TRBD2. Per germline, CDR1 SQVTM and CDR2 ANQGSEA. The CDR3 runs to 16 residues. Trimming cost V 0 bases and J 6 bases; bases outside gene matches: 10. CDR3 amino acids: CSVEERASGAGDTQYF. As DNA, the CDR3 is TGCAGCGTTGAAGAGCGGGCTAGCGGGGCCGGTGATACGCAGTATTTT.

This clone was seen only once. This chain's CDR3 is CASSLMVTGYTF. The CDR3 DNA reads as TGTGCCAGCAGCTTGATGGTCACCGGCTACACCTTC. V and J are TRBV7-9 and TRBJ1-2, with D uncertain. V lost 3 bases, J lost 8 bases, and 10 bases lay in between. CDR3 length: 12 residues. The germline V gene encodes CDR1 SEHNR and CDR2 FQNEAQ (reference sequence).

V usage is TRBV19 and J usage is TRBJ1-5; no reliable D call. Germline CDR1 and CDR2: LNHDA and SQIVND (reference sequence). This CDR3 has 16 amino acids. Trimming stripped 6 bases from V and 0 bases from J, with 15 bases between. The CDR3 DNA sequence: TGTGCCAGTAGATCTTATACTGCCTATAGCAATCAGCCCCAGCATTTT. Protein product: CASRSYTAYSNQPQHF.

The V call is TRBV10-3, the J call TRBJ2-1; 9 nucleotides line up with TRBD2. Germline CDR1 and CDR2: ENHRY and SYGVKD. V trimming: 0 bases; J trimming: 9 bases; junction bases outside the gene matches: 9. The CDR3 consists of 16 residues. CDR3 region: CAISESRLAGVGEQFF. As DNA, the CDR3 is TGTGCCATCAGTGAGTCAAGATTAGCGGGAGTTGGTGAGCAGTTCTTC.

This clone showed up just once. CDR3 DNA: TGTGCCAGCAGCGAGACCTTGGTTAGGGAAAAAGATACGCAGTATTTT. It is translated as CASSETLVREKDTQYF. The V gene is TRBV25-1, the J gene TRBJ2-3, with D hard to call. This CDR3 region has 16 residues. Germline V lookup: CDR1 MGHDK, CDR2 SYGVNS. Trimming left V 6 bases short and J 5 bases short, with 21 bases between.

A single count supports this clone. The chain uses TRBV2 and TRBJ1-1; 8 bases align to TRBD1. CDR3 length equals 12 residues. V lost 10 bases, J lost 3 bases, and 4 bases stayed unmatched. From germline, CDR1 is SNHLY and CDR2 FYNNEI. CDR3 in amino acids: CAIDRGDTEAFF. The CDR3 DNA reads TGTGCCATCGACAGGGGAGACACTGAAGCTTTCTTT.

In the case of this clone: A read error may produce the germline difference seen at one junction end. The chain links TRBV7-2 to TRBJ2-7, with D possibly being TRBD2 (5 bases). This CDR3 is 15 amino acids long. Germline CDR1 reads SGHTA; CDR2 reads FQGNSA. The CDR3 nucleotides are TGCGCCAGCAGCCAAGATGGTGGGGAGAACTACGAGCAGTACTTC. Protein sequence: CASSQDGGENYEQYF.

The chain joins TRBV27 to TRBJ2-7; possibly TRBD1 for D (6 bases). The CDR3 consists of 14 residues. Trimming pared 5 bases from V and 1 base from J, leaving 12 bases between. The germline CDR1 and CDR2 sequences are MNHEY and SMNVEV (reference sequence). In DNA, the CDR3 is TGTGCCAGCAGTCGGTCCGGACAGTCCTACGAGCAGTACTTC. It is translated as CASSRSGQSYEQYF.

This clone was observed a few times. The V gene is TRBV5-5, the J gene TRBJ2-7; D possibly matches TRBD1 or TRBD2 (5 bases each). This CDR3 is 16 amino acids long. The ends were cut back, 2 bases at V and 2 bases at J, with 17 bases in the middle. Germline loops: CDR1 SGHKS, CDR2 YYEKEE (reference sequence). The CDR3: CASSFGIGGGTYEQYF. Written as DNA, the CDR3 is TGTGCCAGCAGCTTTGGTATTGGTGGGGGTACCTACGAGCAGTACTTC.

The V call is TRBV6-6, the J call TRBJ1-5, with TRBD1 as a possible D gene (6 bases). Trimming took off 1 base at V and 8 bases at J, with 12 bases between the two ends. Looked up from germline, CDR1 is MNHNY and CDR2 is SVGAGI (reference sequence). The CDR3 is 14 residues long. CDR3 in DNA: TGTGCCAGCAGTTACTTGACAGGCCAGGAGCCCCAGCATTTT. It codes for CASSYLTGQEPQHF.

The chain recombines TRBV10-3 with TRBJ2-7, with D possibly matching TRBD1 (6 bases). V shed 3 bases and J shed 1 base, with 13 bases lying between them. Looked up from germline, CDR1 is ENHRY and CDR2 is SYGVKD. This CDR3 comprises 15 residues. The CDR3, as DNA: TGTGCCATCAGTGACCCCCGGACAGAATCCTACGAGCAGTACTTC. It is translated as CAISDPRTESYEQYF.

This clone was seen a handful of times. This sequence joins TRBV27 and TRBJ1-5; 7 bases are shared with TRBD1. Germline V gives CDR1 MNHEY, CDR2 SMNVEV (reference sequence). With 2 bases clipped from V and 6 bases from J, the junction kept 7 bases outside the gene matches. The CDR3 runs to 15 residues. The CDR3 nucleotides read TGTGCCAGCAGTTTAAGGGGGCAGGGCGTTCAGCCCCAGCATTTT. Translated: CASSLRGQGVQPQHF.

The rearrangement links TRBV5-4 to TRBJ2-1; 7 positions match TRBD1. J gave up 2 bases and V 5 bases, and 4 bases lay outside the gene matches. This CDR3 has 14 residues. Germline values: CDR1 SGHNT, CDR2 YYREEE (reference sequence). The CDR3 spells CASRRDRAYNEQFF. The CDR3, as DNA: TGTGCCAGCAGAAGAGACAGGGCCTACAATGAGCAGTTCTTC.

The rearrangement uses TRBV25-1 and TRBJ2-7; D is tentatively TRBD1 or TRBD2 (5 bases each). The CDR3 is made up of 14 amino acids. CDR1 and CDR2 from the germline V gene are MGHDK and SYGVNS. The V gene lost 4 bases and the J gene lost 4 bases, with 14 bases spanning the gap. CDR3 DNA sequence: TGTGCCAGCAGTGTACCGGGACGGATATACGAGCAGTACTTC. Protein sequence: CASSVPGRIYEQYF.

The chain combines TRBV29-1 with TRBJ2-5; the D gene is possibly TRBD2 (6 bases). V dropped 4 bases and J dropped 2 bases, with 20 bases sitting between them. CDR3 size: 16 residues. Germline CDR1 SQVTM, CDR2 ANQGSEA. CDR3: CSVVFLSSVNQETQYF. In DNA form, the CDR3 reads TGCAGCGTTGTTTTTTTGTCTAGCGTAAATCAAGAGACCCAGTACTTC.

Within the sample, this clone is medium-sized. The chain carries TRBV6-1 and TRBJ2-2; 9 bases line up with TRBD2. J gave up 4 bases and V 4 bases, and 7 bases lay outside the gene matches. Germline-derived CDR1 and CDR2 are MNHNS and SASEGT. CDR3 size: 16 residues. CDR3 in DNA: TGTGCCAGCAGTGGGCGGGAGGGGGAGTTCACCGGGGAGCTGTTTTTT. Translation gives CASSGREGEFTGELFF.

The CDR3 reads CASSATLAGRGELFF. CDR3 coding DNA: TGTGCCAGTAGTGCCACACTAGCGGGAAGAGGGGAGCTGTTTTTT. The genes are TRBV19 and TRBJ2-2; 10 positions match TRBD2. Germline lookup yields CDR1 LNHDA and CDR2 SQIVND (reference sequence). Losses at the gene ends were 5 bases for V and 8 bases for J; bases not matched to a gene: 8. This CDR3 is built from 15 residues.

The J gene is TRBJ1-1, the V gene TRBV7-3; TRBD1 is a possible D gene (5 bases). Trimming shortened V by 5 bases and J by 3 bases, and 19 bases separated the two germline ends. Germline assignment: CDR1 SGHTA and CDR2 FQGTGA. The CDR3 length is 16 residues. CDR3 sequence: CASSPGTKEVDTEAFF. The CDR3, as DNA: TGTGCCAGCAGCCCCGGGACCAAGGAGGTGGACACTGAAGCTTTCTTT.

V gene TRBV2 combines with J gene TRBJ2-1; 9 nucleotides match TRBD2. CDR1 is SNHLY and CDR2 is FYNNEI in the germline V gene. The trim removed 1 base at V and 6 bases at J, leaving 7 bases unmatched. The CDR3 consists of 16 residues. CDR3 DNA: TGTGCCAGCAGTGAAGGAGGTAGCGGGAGAACCAATGAGCAGTTCTTC. Its translation: CASSEGGSGRTNEQFF.

Here the CDR3 DNA reads TGCGCCAGCAGCCCGAGCGGGAGGGCCCCCGGGGAGCTGTTTTTT. Amino acid sequence: CASSPSGRAPGELFF. The genes are TRBV5-1 and TRBJ2-2; the match to TRBD2 covers 10 bases. Germline V gene data show CDR1 as SGHRS and CDR2 as YFSETQ. This CDR3 comprises 15 residues. J was trimmed by 6 bases and V by 4 bases; bases with no gene match: 6.

The chain links TRBV27 to TRBJ1-1; perhaps TRBD1 as D (5 bases). Between the trimmed V and J ends, which lost 4 bases and 5 bases, there was a span of 17 bases. Germline CDR1 reads MNHEY; CDR2 reads SMNVEV (reference sequence). The CDR3 length is 15 residues. CDR3: CASSSILGGGTEAFF. CDR3 DNA sequence: TGTGCCAGCAGTTCTATCCTGGGGGGTGGAACTGAAGCTTTCTTT.

V and J are TRBV10-2 and TRBJ2-5; D not certain. The V end was cut by 7 bases, the J end by 1 base, with 16 bases between. Germline CDR1 and CDR2: WSHSY and SAAADI. This CDR3 region has 15 residues. The CDR3: CASTRWWATQETQYF. The DNA for the CDR3 is TGCGCCAGCACCAGGTGGTGGGCAACCCAAGAGACCCAGTACTTC.